This is a list of T cell receptor beta chains from one sample in a study of cytomegalovirus exposure and HLA in healthy donors. Data came from immunoSEQ multiplex PCR; TCRdb stores just in-frame clones and leaves some out. The sample has 40,000 to 55,000 clones; under 70% are singletons. What was sequenced was PBMCs. These receptors were taken from a man in his 60s in good health and CMV-seropositive. Each CDR3 is given with its conserved first and last residue. The D gene is left open where the match is weak. Clone size is stated in some rows and not others, as once, few, many or a class when expanded.

J	D	V	length	size	CDR3
TRBJ2-1	TRBD2	TRBV2	15	-	CASSEWRELYNEQFF
TRBJ1-5	-	TRBV5-6	12	-	CASSWRGQPQHF
TRBJ2-5	TRBD1	TRBV15	14	few	CATQRDRSKETQYF
TRBJ1-1	-	TRBV20-1	11	-	CSASLGLGAFF
TRBJ2-2	TRBD1	TRBV9	15	-	CASSVSGGNAGELFF
TRBJ2-2	-	TRBV28	18	few	CASTGLMQAFVNTGELFF
TRBJ1-3	TRBD1	TRBV5-6	16	-	CASSSRTGRVVNTIYF
TRBJ2-7	TRBD1	TRBV12-5	15	few	CASGLDEYRGREQYF
TRBJ2-7	TRBD2	TRBV30	14	-	CASTIAGGDYEQYF
TRBJ2-1	TRBD2	TRBV2	16	-	CASSSPLAGKFDEQFF
TRBJ2-2	TRBD1	TRBV9	15	-	CASSQRDRNTGELFF
TRBJ2-7	-	TRBV4-1	12	-	CASSHQLREQYF
TRBJ2-5	TRBD1	TRBV28	12	-	CASTRGRETQYF
TRBJ1-5	TRBD1	TRBV30	18	-	CAWSPQGADIYSNQPQHF
TRBJ2-7	-	TRBV7-9	13	once	CASSPSSNHEQYF
TRBJ2-5	-	TRBV4-1	13	-	CASSQARAETQYF
TRBJ2-1	TRBD2	TRBV28	15	-	CASRPSGSSYNEQFF
TRBJ2-3	TRBD2	TRBV9	14	-	CASSPRERADTQYF
TRBJ2-2	TRBD1	TRBV7-6	15	-	CASSLGQGASGELFF
TRBJ1-5	TRBD1	TRBV6-1	15	-	CASSDGQGAVQPQHF